These 14 T cell receptor beta chains came from one sample sequenced in a study of blood T cells in healthy people across ages. A second PCR, run for about 7 to 11 cycles, used a sample-barcoded 5' primer plus a J-beta primer mix. TCRdb reprocessed the 5' RACE reads via MiXCR and lists one record per CDR3 protein. Found here are more than 1.4 million distinct CDR3 sequences, approximately 38% of them singletons; the top ten hold 7.9%. Material for sequencing was blood. These receptors were collected from a woman younger than 35 in good health.

About this clonotype itself: This clone may be a read error of a much larger clone one base away. J is TRBJ2-7 and V is TRBV6-1; 7 nucleotides agree with TRBD1. Germline V gives CDR1 MNHNS, CDR2 SASEGT. V lost 3 bases and J lost 1; bases outside the gene matches: 3. This CDR3 region has 14 residues. The CDR3 reads CASSDRDRSYEQYF. The DNA of the CDR3 is TGTGCCAGCAGTGACCGGGACAGATCCTACGAGCAGTACTTC.

The chain joins TRBV6-5 to TRBJ2-1; TRBD2 agrees at 8 bases. CDR3 length equals 13 residues. Germline V gene data show CDR1 as MNHEY and CDR2 as SVGAGI. Trimming removed 8 bases from V and 3 bases from J; junction bases left unmatched: 3. CDR3 sequence (DNA): TGTGCCAGCGGCGGGAGGATCTACAATGAGCAGTTCTTC. Its translation: CASGGRIYNEQFF.

This clonotype occurred a few times. The chain couples TRBV6-2 or TRBV6-3 to TRBJ2-5, with TRBD2 matching over 7 bases. The J call may be in error: the DNA end matches TRBJ2-7 better. This CDR3 is built from 16 residues. The germline CDR1 and CDR2 sequences are MNHEY and SVGEGT. CDR3: CASSTFGGGPTYEQYF. The CDR3 coding sequence is TGTGCCAGCAGTACCTTCGGCGGGGGTCCCACCTACGAGCAGTACTTC.

This clonotype has a single count. This rearrangement joins TRBV7-2 to TRBJ2-5; TRBD2 might be the D (5 bases). CDR1 is SGHTA and CDR2 is FQGNSA in the germline V gene. The CDR3 consists of 14 residues. V lost 5 bases and J lost 4, with 14 bases in between. The CDR3 is CASSGAREGETQYF. The CDR3 coding sequence is TGTGCCAGCAGCGGAGCCCGTGAGGGAGAGACCCAGTACTTC.

The rearrangement joins TRBV30 to TRBJ1-2; D ambiguous. The CDR3 sequence is 11 residues long. Germline CDR1 and CDR2: GTSNPN and SVGIG (reference sequence). V lost 3 bases to trimming and J lost 2 bases, with 4 bases between them. The CDR3 here is CAWSSNYGYTF. In nucleotides, the CDR3 is TGTGCCTGGAGCTCGAACTATGGCTACACCTTC.

V and J are TRBV28 and TRBJ2-7; no reliable D call. The J call may be incorrect, as the DNA end agrees better with TRBJ2-1. The germline CDR1 and CDR2 sequences are MDHEN and SYDVKM. The CDR3 is 14 residues long. The CDR3 region is CASRFNGETYEQFF. The DNA for the CDR3 is TGTGCCAGCAGATTCAACGGAGAAACCTACGAGCAGTTCTTC.

The J gene is TRBJ1-2, the V gene TRBV7-2, with no clear D. CDR3 size: 14 residues. The V gene's germline CDR1 is SGHTA and CDR2 FQGNSA. V was trimmed by 5 bases and J by 4 bases, leaving 14 bases between them. CDR3 in amino acids: CASSRGERVYGYTF. CDR3 DNA: TGTGCCAGCAGCCGAGGAGAGAGGGTCTATGGCTACACCTTC.

This rearrangement joins TRBV7-2 to TRBJ2-5, with D possibly matching TRBD2 (5 bases). The DNA end is more similar to TRBJ2-7, so the J call may be wrong. Germline CDR1 SGHTA, CDR2 FQGNSA. This CDR3 comprises 16 residues. Written as DNA, the CDR3 is TGTGCCAGCAGCTCCTCTCGGGGTCGGCGGGCCTACGAGCAGTACTTC. Its translation is CASSSSRGRRAYEQYF.

This clonotype was detected only a few times. The chain links TRBV5-5 to TRBJ2-1; 11 nucleotides line up with TRBD2. The CDR3 has 20 residues. Losses at the gene ends were 3 bases for V and 0 bases for J; bases not matched to a gene: 14. Germline loops: CDR1 SGHKS, CDR2 YYEKEE (reference sequence). CDR3 residues: CASSSPGLAARDSSYNEQFF. The CDR3 coding sequence is TGTGCCAGCAGCTCACCGGGACTAGCGGCCCGCGACAGCTCCTACAATGAGCAGTTCTTC.

Concerning this clonotype: One end of the junction varies from germline; a read error may be responsible. This chain joins TRBV6-2 or TRBV6-3 and TRBJ2-1; D possibly matches TRBD1 or TRBD2 (5 bases each). CDR3 length: 14 amino acids. The V gene's germline CDR1 is MNHEY and CDR2 SVGEGT. The CDR3 region has the DNA TGTGCCAGCCGGTGGGACCATGAAAGGAATGAGCGGTTCTTC. Protein sequence: CASRWDHERNERFF.

This clonotype has only a few counts. V is TRBV28 and J is TRBJ2-7; D is unresolved. The V and J ends lost 5 bases and 1 base respectively, with 18 bases between them. The CDR3 contains 16 residues. Germline-derived CDR1 and CDR2 are MDHEN and SYDVKM. The CDR3: CASSPPLVAFSYEQYF. DNA of the CDR3: TGTGCCAGCAGTCCCCCTTTAGTAGCCTTTTCCTACGAGCAGTACTTC. Full variable domain (rest looked up from reference TRBV28 and TRBJ2-7): DVKVTQSSRYLVKRTGEKVFLECVQDMDHENMFWYRQDPGLGLRLIYFSYDVKMKEKGDIPEGYSVSREKKERFSLILESASTNQTSMYLCASSPPLVAFSYEQYFGPGTRLTVT.

The V gene is TRBV6-1, the J gene TRBJ1-2; no definite D call. V was pared by 10 bases and J by 0 bases, with 15 bases between. This CDR3 is built from 14 residues. Germline V CDR1 and CDR2: MNHNS, SASEGT. The CDR3 DNA is TGTGCCAACCGCAGCCCCGAGACTAACTATGGCTACACCTTC. Translation: CANRSPETNYGYTF.

The rearrangement uses TRBV20-1 and TRBJ2-1; 10 positions agree with TRBD2. The germline V gene encodes CDR1 DFQATT and CDR2 SNEGSKA (reference sequence). J lost 15 bases, V lost 1 base, and 15 bases had no gene match. This CDR3 contains 15 residues. The CDR3 loop reads CSARVTGTSATGGFF. CDR3 in DNA: TGCAGTGCTAGAGTTACCGGGACTAGCGCCACCGGGGGGTTCTTC.

The J gene is TRBJ2-5, the V gene TRBV20-1; D tentatively reads TRBD1 or TRBD2 (6 bases each). Germline V gene sequence: CDR1 DFQATT, CDR2 SNEGSKA (reference sequence). This CDR3 is 16 amino acids long. V was shortened by 1 base and J by 1 base, with 16 bases between the two germline ends. The CDR3 loop is CSARGGPRGVQETQYF. The CDR3 region has the DNA TGCAGTGCTAGAGGGGGTCCTAGGGGGGTCCAAGAGACCCAGTACTTC.